The entry below describes one TCR beta chain. The antigen is undetermined. The CDR3 has 14 residues. Germline CDR1 SGHAT, CDR2 FQNNGV. This entry belongs to a study of monozygotic twins with inflammatory bowel disease. General study results and limits: People with IBD had fewer clonotypes in common with others than healthy twins did, especially with disease activity.

One entry per CDR3 protein, without DNA, is what TCRdb gives after re-calling the 5' RACE reads. The sample table includes 88,000 or so distinct CDR3 sequences. Sequenced: blood. This TCR was sampled from a human donor with ulcerative colitis or Crohn's disease, or a healthy co-twin of an affected twin (not recorded which). The chain links TRBV11-2 to TRBJ1-6; TCRdb returns TRBD1, unconfirmable since there is no DNA. This CDR3 reads CASSFDPKGSPLHF. The full variable domain, its missing parts supplied by reference TRBV11-2 and TRBJ1-6, is EAGVAQSPRYKIIEKRQSVAFWCNPISGHATLYWYQQILGQGPKLLIQFQNNGVVDDSQLPKDRFSAERLKGVDSTLKIQPAKLEDSAVYLCASSFDPKGSPLHFGNGTRLTVT.